This T cell receptor (beta chain) was recovered during a study of blood T cell repertoires in COVID-19. Looking at the study overall: In each case, the material was cDNA or gDNA derived from T cells, B-cell-depleted T cells, or PBMCs.

The protocol was immunoSEQ multiplex PCR, while the TCRdb copy is restricted to in-frame clones and leaves out a portion. The sample records around 150,000 clones, roughly 86% being singletons. Germline loops: CDR1 SGHRS, CDR2 YFSETQ. V was cut by 1 base and J by 0 bases, with 13 bases left in between. CDR3 size: 17 residues. The clonotype originates from a woman aged 45-59 years with acute COVID-19. Sequenced: PBMCs or T cells enriched from blood (not recorded which). The V call is TRBV5-1, the J call TRBJ1-4; D is ambiguous. The CDR3 sequence: CASSLSIRQATNEKLFF. CDR3 DNA: TGCGCCAGCAGCTTGTCAATCAGGCAGGCAACTAATGAAAAACTGTTTTTT.